Presented here are 6 T cell receptor beta chains from one specimen sequenced in a study of T-cell reconstitution after alpha-beta-depleted transplantation in children. Molecular barcoding with unique molecular identifiers was used for the TCRbeta library. TCRdb independently ran MiXCR on the PCR reads; one entry per CDR3 protein. The data contain around 410,000 distinct CDR3 sequences, approximately 11% of them singletons. The sample consisted of PBMCs from the stem cell graft donor, taken from the stem cell graft. The receptors originated from a human donor who donated a stem cell graft to a child with acute myeloid leukemia.

The genes are TRBV3-1 and TRBJ2-3; no reliable D call. This CDR3 contains 13 residues. The V end was cut by 2 bases, the J end by 7 bases, with 10 bases between. CDR1 LGHDT and CDR2 YNNKEL come from the germline V gene (reference sequence). The CDR3 nucleotides read TGTGCCAGCAGCCAAACCTTCTTACATACGCAGTATTTT. Its protein product is CASSQTFLHTQYF.

This CDR3 is CASSQDWGGGTGNTQYF. CDR3 nucleotide sequence: TGTGCCAGCAGCCAAGATTGGGGCGGGGGAACAGGAAATACGCAGTATTTT. The chain carries TRBV3-1 and TRBJ2-3, with 7 bases lining up with TRBD2. Per germline, CDR1 LGHDT and CDR2 YNNKEL (reference sequence). The CDR3 length is 17 residues. Trimming took 0 bases from V and 7 from J; bases not matched to a gene: 13.

This clonotype was observed a handful of times. One junction end disagrees with the germline gene, perhaps due to a read error. The rearrangement joins TRBV7-7 to TRBJ2-2; D gene unclear. Germline CDR1 reads SSHAT; CDR2 reads FNYEAQ (reference sequence). The CDR3 loop spans 13 amino acids. The CDR3 loop is CASSPIGAGELFF. DNA of the CDR3: TGTGCTAGCAGCCCCATTGGGGCCGGGGAGCTGTTTTTT.

There are many counts of this clonotype. The chain has TRBV7-2 and TRBJ2-3; unclear D gene. CDR1 is SGHTA and CDR2 is FQGNSA in the germline V gene. CDR3 length: 12 amino acids. Between the trimmed V and J ends, which lost 8 bases and 2 bases, there was a span of 8 bases. CDR3: CASRKDTDTQYF. CDR3 bases: TGTGCCAGCCGAAAGGACACAGATACGCAGTATTTT. Combining the CDR3 with reference TRBV7-2 and TRBJ2-3 gives the whole variable domain GAGVSQSPSNKVTEKGKDVELRCDPISGHTALYWYRQSLGQGLEFLIYFQGNSAPDKSGLPSDRFSAERTGGSVSTLTIQRTQQEDSAVYLCASRKDTDTQYFGPGTRLTVL.

This rearrangement joins TRBV2 to TRBJ1-5; tentatively, D is TRBD1 (5 bases). In germline, CDR1 is SNHLY, CDR2 FYNNEI. This CDR3 contains 14 residues. V was trimmed by 3 bases and J by 1 base, leaving 7 bases between them. CDR3 DNA sequence: TGTGCCAGCAGTGATGGGGACAGCAATCAGCCCCAGCATTTT. It translates to CASSDGDSNQPQHF.

J is TRBJ2-3 and V is TRBV30; D is uncertain. Germline loops: CDR1 GTSNPN, CDR2 SVGIG (reference sequence). Deletions cut 2 bases from V and 6 bases from J, with 18 bases between. This CDR3 comprises 15 residues. The CDR3: CAWSLGFSGGDTQYF. Written as DNA, the CDR3 is TGTGCCTGGAGTTTAGGCTTTTCGGGCGGTGATACGCAGTATTTT.